This TCR beta chain was obtained from a study of cytomegalovirus exposure and HLA in healthy donors. 60 Vbeta and 13 Jbeta primers were used in PCR. Here immunoSEQ multiplex PCR was the method, and the copy in TCRdb shows in-frame clones only, minus some. This table has around 100,000 clones, almost 80% appearing once. Sequenced sample: PBMCs. This receptor was obtained from a man in his sixties in good health and CMV-seropositive.

CDR3 bases: TGTGCCAGCAGTGGGGCGGGAGGGAACACCGGGGAGCTGTTTTTT. Protein sequence: CASSGAGGNTGELFF. This sequence joins TRBV2 and TRBJ2-2; the match to TRBD2 covers 8 bases. The CDR3 is made up of 15 amino acids. Germline CDR1 reads SNHLY; CDR2 reads FYNNEI. V was pared by 4 bases and J by 1 base, with 2 bases of the junction left unmatched.